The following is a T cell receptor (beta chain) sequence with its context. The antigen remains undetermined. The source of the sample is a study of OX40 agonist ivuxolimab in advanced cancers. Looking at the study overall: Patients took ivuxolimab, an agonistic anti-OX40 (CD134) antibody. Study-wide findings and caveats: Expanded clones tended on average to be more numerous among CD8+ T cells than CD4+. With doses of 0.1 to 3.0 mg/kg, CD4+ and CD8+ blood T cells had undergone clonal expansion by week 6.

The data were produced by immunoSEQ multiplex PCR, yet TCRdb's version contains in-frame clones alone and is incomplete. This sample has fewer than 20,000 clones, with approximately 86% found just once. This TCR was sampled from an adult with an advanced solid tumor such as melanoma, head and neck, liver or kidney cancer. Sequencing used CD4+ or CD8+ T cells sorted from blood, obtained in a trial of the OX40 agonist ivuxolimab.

DNA of the CDR3: TGTGCCAGCAGCCTCCTTGCGGATCAGCCCCAGCATTTT. Amino acids: CASSLLADQPQHF. The chain joins TRBV7-9 to TRBJ1-5, with D uncertain. The CDR3 extends over 13 amino acids. Trimming cost V 5 bases and J 5 bases, with 10 bases left between them. In germline, CDR1 is SEHNR, CDR2 FQNEAQ (reference sequence).